The 30 T cell receptor beta chains presented below share a single source sample, sequenced in a study of T cell responses to AZD1222 COVID-19 vaccine. Profiling relied on immunoSEQ multiplex PCR, and the TCRdb table lists in-frame clones only, not all of them. Of approximately 110,000 clones listed, about 90% are singletons. The source material was peripheral blood, sampled on day 0 of AZD1222 vaccination. These receptors were taken from an adult in good health.

This chain links TRBV19 with TRBJ1-5; D unresolved. V was trimmed by 2 bases and J by 6 bases, leaving 14 bases between them. The length of the CDR3 is 15 residues. CDR1 LNHDA and CDR2 SQIVND come from the germline V gene (reference sequence). CDR3 in DNA: TGTGCCAGTAGTATATGGAATGAGGATTCTCAGCCCCAGCATTTT. The encoded protein is CASSIWNEDSQPQHF.

This chain uses TRBV27 with TRBJ1-5, with D perhaps matching TRBD1 (5 bases). The V end lost 4 bases, the J end lost 7 bases, and 14 bases lay between the germline ends. The CDR3 is made up of 14 amino acids. Germline CDR1 and CDR2: MNHEY and SMNVEV (reference sequence). This chain's CDR3 is CASSSRDEEQPQHF. As DNA, the CDR3 is TGTGCCAGCAGTTCCCGGGACGAGGAACAGCCCCAGCATTTT.

The chain carries TRBV7-3 and TRBJ1-1, with TRBD1 as a possible D gene (6 bases). This CDR3 region has 14 residues. The germline V gene encodes CDR1 SGHTA and CDR2 FQGTGA. With 8 bases removed from V and 7 bases from J, the gap between germline ends came to 20 bases. The CDR3 coding sequence is TGTGCCAGCGGATACAGGGTACGGCCCCTTGAAGCTTTCTTT. As protein: CASGYRVRPLEAFF.

The rearrangement joins TRBV5-6 to TRBJ1-4, with D unclear. This CDR3 comprises 14 residues. CDR1 is SGHDT and CDR2 is YYEEEE in the germline V gene. The ends were cut back, 0 bases at V and 5 bases at J, with 8 bases in the middle. This chain's CDR3 is CASSLAAANEKLFF. In DNA, the CDR3 is TGTGCCAGCAGCTTGGCGGCAGCAAATGAAAAACTGTTTTTT.

The gene calls are TRBV11-1 and TRBJ2-4; no clear D. V was pared by 0 bases and J by 0 bases, with 12 bases between. This CDR3 is 17 amino acids long. CDR1 is SGHAT, CDR2 FQDESV, per germline (reference sequence). CDR3 sequence reads: CASSLAPGRLAKNIQYF. The CDR3 bases are TGTGCCAGCAGCTTAGCGCCCGGGCGATTAGCCAAAAACATTCAGTACTTC.

The chain recombines TRBV24-1 with TRBJ2-1, with TRBD2 matching 8 bases. This CDR3 spans 16 amino acids. The ends lost 1 base at V and 0 bases at J; junction bases unmatched: 1. CDR1 is KGHDR and CDR2 is SFDVKD in the germline V gene. In DNA form, the CDR3 reads TGTGCCACCAGTGATTTAAGCGGGGGCTCCTACAATGAGCAGTTCTTC. As protein: CATSDLSGGSYNEQFF.

This clone was observed once. The chain couples TRBV5-4 to TRBJ2-1, with TRBD2 identical over 13 bases. This CDR3 has 14 amino acids. Germline loops: CDR1 SGHNT, CDR2 YYREEE (reference sequence). J was trimmed by 7 bases and V by 4 bases; bases with no gene match: 2. CDR3 nucleotide sequence: TGTGCCAGCAGCCGGACTAGCGGGAGAAATGAGCAGTTCTTC. Amino acids: CASSRTSGRNEQFF.

This clone was observed a single time. The J gene is TRBJ1-5, the V gene TRBV6-5, with D unresolved. The length of the CDR3 is 15 residues. CDR1 is MNHEY and CDR2 is SVGAGI in the germline V gene. Trimming removed 6 bases from V and 6 bases from J, with 18 bases in between. The CDR3 DNA reads TGTGCCAGCAGGACTGTGACGTTTCTTCCTCAGCCCCAGCATTTT. Translating gives CASRTVTFLPQPQHF.

The chain is built from TRBV10-3 and TRBJ2-7, with D perhaps matching TRBD2 (5 bases). The CDR3 is 13 residues long. The germline V gene has CDR1 ENHRY and CDR2 SYGVKD. Trimming removed 0 bases from V and 7 bases from J, with 10 bases in between. CDR3: CAISESTTTEQYF. As DNA, the CDR3 is TGTGCCATCAGTGAGTCGACTACAACGGAGCAGTACTTC.

The genes are TRBV4-3 and TRBJ1-1; no clear D gene. V was shortened by 0 bases and J by 0 bases, with 8 bases between the two germline ends. The germline gives CDR1 LGHNA, CDR2 YSLEER. This CDR3 has 15 amino acids. The CDR3 DNA is TGCGCCAGCAGCCAAGATGCCGGAATGAACACTGAAGCTTTCTTT. This sequence encodes CASSQDAGMNTEAFF.

The rearrangement links TRBV30 to TRBJ2-3; 7 bases line up with TRBD1. This CDR3 has 14 residues. After removal of 2 bases from V and 6 bases from J, the junction contained 8 bases not matched to a gene. CDR1 and CDR2 from the germline V gene are GTSNPN and SVGIG (reference sequence). The CDR3 reads CAWSTGQVTDTQYF. The CDR3 DNA is TGTGCCTGGAGTACCGGACAGGTTACCGATACGCAGTATTTT.

The J gene is TRBJ1-2, the V gene TRBV28, with a possible D match to TRBD1 (5 bases). Germline CDR1 and CDR2: MDHEN and SYDVKM. The CDR3 runs 15 residues. Trimming shortened V by 4 bases and J by 6 bases, and 18 bases separated the two germline ends. For the CDR3, the DNA is TGTGCCAGCAGTTCTAGGGGTGAGGGGAATAATGGCTACACCTTC. Translated: CASSSRGEGNNGYTF.

The gene calls are TRBV7-3 and TRBJ1-1, with unresolved D. This CDR3 has 13 amino acids. Germline loops: CDR1 SGHTA, CDR2 FQGTGA. Between the trimmed V and J ends, which lost 2 bases and 2 bases, there was a span of 6 bases. In nucleotides, the CDR3 is TGTGCCAGCAGCTTAGCGCCCAACACTGAAGCTTTCTTT. Protein product: CASSLAPNTEAFF. The full variable domain, in which reference TRBV7-3 and TRBJ1-1 provide the parts outside the CDR3, is GAGVSQTPSNKVTEKGKYVELRCDPISGHTALYWYRQSLGQGPEFLIYFQGTGAADDSGLPNDRFFAVRPEGSVSTLKIQRTERGDSAVYLCASSLAPNTEAFFGQGTRLTVV.

This rearrangement joins TRBV5-8 to TRBJ1-1, with 7 bases lining up with TRBD1. The CDR3 contains 15 residues. Germline V gene lookup returns CDR1 SGHTS and CDR2 YDEGEE. Trimming took 4 bases from V and 2 from J; bases not matched to a gene: 8. Here the CDR3 reads CASSAGQVINTEAFF. The DNA for the CDR3 is TGTGCCAGCAGCGCAGGACAGGTGATAAACACTGAAGCTTTCTTT. Complete variable domain (other parts from reference TRBV5-8 and TRBJ1-1): EAGVTQSPTHLIKTRGQQATLRCSPISGHTSVYWYQQALGLGLQFLLWYDEGEERNRGNFPPRFSGRQFPNYSSELNVNALELEDSALYLCASSAGQVINTEAFFGQGTRLTVV.

The table lists this clone with a few counts. V and J are TRBV6-5 and TRBJ2-7; D ambiguous. The CDR3 contains 15 residues. The germline V and J ends were trimmed by 0 bases and 0 bases, with 9 bases remaining between them. In germline, CDR1 is MNHEY, CDR2 SVGAGI. CDR3 in amino acids: CASSYSPIISYEQYF. The CDR3 region has the DNA TGTGCCAGCAGTTACTCACCGATCATCTCCTACGAGCAGTACTTC.

The chain links TRBV27 to TRBJ2-3, with D perhaps TRBD1 (6 bases). The CDR3 is 17 residues long. The V and J ends lost 4 bases and 0 bases respectively, with 17 bases between them. Per the germline V gene, CDR1 is MNHEY and CDR2 is SMNVEV (reference sequence). The CDR3 region has the DNA TGTGCCAGCAGTTCCCGGGACATACTCTATAGCACAGATACGCAGTATTTT. Its translation is CASSSRDILYSTDTQYF.

The chain links TRBV19 to TRBJ2-3; TRBD2 agrees at 8 bases. CDR3 size: 16 residues. Germline lookup yields CDR1 LNHDA and CDR2 SQIVND (reference sequence). Trimming took 4 bases from V and 0 from J; bases not matched to a gene: 6. CDR3 in DNA: TGTGCCAGTAGTACCCAACTAGCGGCTAGCACAGATACGCAGTATTTT. Its translation is CASSTQLAASTDTQYF. The entire variable domain, with the rest obtained from reference TRBV19 and TRBJ2-3, is as follows: DGGITQSPKYLFRKEGQNVTLSCEQNLNHDAMYWYRQDPGQGLRLIYYSQIVNDFQKGDIAEGYSVSREKKESFPLTVTSAQKNPTAFYLCASSTQLAASTDTQYFGPGTRLTVL.

This sequence joins TRBV29-1 and TRBJ2-7; 8 bases match TRBD1. Trimming removed 4 bases from V and 7 bases from J; junction bases left unmatched: 3. CDR1 is SQVTM, CDR2 ANQGSEA, per germline. The CDR3 has 11 amino acids. The CDR3 coding sequence is TGCAGCGTTGCGACAGGGGATGAGCAGTACTTC. Its translation: CSVATGDEQYF.

This sequence joins TRBV6-5 and TRBJ1-5; possibly TRBD1 for D (6 bases). Germline-derived CDR1 and CDR2 are MNHEY and SVGAGI. There are 14 residues in the CDR3. V was trimmed by 6 bases and J by 6 bases, leaving 15 bases between them. In DNA form, the CDR3 reads TGTGCCAGCAGCCCGATGGGGGGCAGTCAGCCCCAGCATTTT. It yields the protein CASSPMGGSQPQHF.

The gene calls are TRBV18 and TRBJ1-5; D is undetermined. Looked up from germline, CDR1 is KGHSH and CDR2 is LQKENI. The V end lost 2 bases, the J end lost 0 bases, and 8 bases lay between the germline ends. CDR3 length equals 15 residues. CDR3 sequence reads: CASSPSVSSNQPQHF. In DNA, the CDR3 is TGTGCCAGCTCACCATCAGTTTCTAGCAATCAGCCCCAGCATTTT. The complete variable domain, with remaining parts taken from reference TRBV18 and TRBJ1-5, reads NAGVMQNPRHLVRRRGQEARLRCSPMKGHSHVYWYRQLPEEGLKFMVYLQKENIIDESGMPKERFSAEFPKEGPSILRIQQVVRGDSAAYFCASSPSVSSNQPQHFGDGTRLSIL.

The V and J genes are TRBV6-5 and TRBJ2-2; TRBD1 agrees at 10 bases. Unmatched junction bases numbered 4, after V lost 6 bases and J lost 3 bases. The CDR3 has 15 amino acids. The germline V gene encodes CDR1 MNHEY and CDR2 SVGAGI. The CDR3 DNA reads as TGTGCCAGCAGCCGGGACAGGGGCTACACCGGGGAGCTGTTTTTT. This gives the protein CASSRDRGYTGELFF.

CDR3 residues: CASSFGVVARGYTF. CDR3 coding DNA: TGTGCCAGCAGCTTCGGGGTAGTGGCGAGAGGCTACACCTTC. The chain joins TRBV11-1 to TRBJ1-2; D gene uncertain. The CDR3 extends over 14 amino acids. Germline V gene data show CDR1 as SGHAT and CDR2 as FQDESV (reference sequence). V was clipped by 3 bases and J by 8 bases, with 16 bases between them.

This sequence joins TRBV5-4 and TRBJ1-6, with 9 bases matching TRBD1. The trim removed 4 bases at V and 4 bases at J, leaving 3 bases unmatched. This CDR3 has 15 amino acids. Germline assignment: CDR1 SGHNT and CDR2 YYREEE (reference sequence). DNA of the CDR3: TGTGCCAGCAGCGTCGGACAGGGGTATAATTCACCCCTCCACTTT. It is translated as CASSVGQGYNSPLHF.

This chain's CDR3 is CASSQVDRGFGEQYF. The DNA for the CDR3 is TGCGCCAGCAGCCAAGTGGACAGGGGTTTCGGCGAGCAGTACTTC. The rearrangement links TRBV4-1 to TRBJ2-7; 9 nucleotides align to TRBD1. The J segment lost 6 bases and the V segment lost 1 base, leaving 7 bases of the junction unmatched. In germline, CDR1 is MGHRA, CDR2 YSYEKL. The CDR3 is 15 amino acids.

The V call is TRBV9, the J call TRBJ1-5; tentatively, D is TRBD1 (5 bases). The CDR3 is made up of 14 amino acids. Between the trimmed V and J ends, which lost 4 bases and 9 bases, there was a span of 17 bases. Germline V gene lookup returns CDR1 SGDLS and CDR2 YYNGEE. In DNA form, the CDR3 reads TGTGCCAGCAGCCCAGATCACGGGGGAGGGCCCCAGCATTTT. Translation gives CASSPDHGGGPQHF.

V is TRBV30 and J is TRBJ1-1; D is undetermined. CDR1 and CDR2 (germline): GTSNPN, SVGIG (reference sequence). The CDR3 sequence is 14 residues long. Trimming took off 1 base at V and 5 bases at J, with 14 bases between the two ends. CDR3 bases: TGTGCCTGGAGTGCGATCTTTGGGCGTACTGAAGCTTTCTTT. This codes for CAWSAIFGRTEAFF.

The DNA for the CDR3 is TGTGCCCTGGGGGACCCCCCCTATCGGGAGCAGTACTTC. Residues: CALGDPPYREQYF. The chain couples TRBV10-3 to TRBJ2-7, with D perhaps being TRBD1 or TRBD2 (5 bases each). V was pared by 11 bases and J by 7 bases, with 21 bases between. The V gene's germline CDR1 is ENHRY and CDR2 SYGVKD. The length of the CDR3 is 13 residues.

The V gene is TRBV5-1, the J gene TRBJ2-7, with 7 bases identical to TRBD1. V shed 4 bases and J 5 bases; nucleotides not matched to a gene: 9. There are 14 residues in the CDR3. Looked up from germline, CDR1 is SGHRS and CDR2 is YFSETQ. The CDR3 nucleotides are TGCGCCAGCAGCGTACAGGGGAATGGTGACGAGCAGTACTTC. Protein sequence: CASSVQGNGDEQYF. Variable domain in full (rest from reference TRBV5-1 and TRBJ2-7): KAGVTQTPRYLIKTRGQQVTLSCSPISGHRSVSWYQQTPGQGLQFLFEYFSETQRNKGNFPGRFSGRQFSNSRSEMNVSTLELGDSALYLCASSVQGNGDEQYFGPGTRLTVT.

The rearrangement joins TRBV12-3 or TRBV12-4 to TRBJ2-3; D is unresolved. V lost 6 bases and J 7 bases, leaving 14 bases between the germline ends. The CDR3 is 13 amino acids. The CDR3 DNA reads as TGTGCCAGCAGCTTAACCCGAGCGAATACGCAGTATTTT. Encoded protein: CASSLTRANTQYF.

V gene TRBV7-2 combines with J gene TRBJ2-7; TRBD2 matches at 9 bases. V dropped 3 bases and J dropped 5; count of bases not matched to a gene: 8. The CDR3 spans 15 residues. The germline gives CDR1 SGHTA, CDR2 FQGNSA. The CDR3 region is CASSFSGSSLHEQYF. The CDR3 DNA sequence: TGTGCCAGCAGCTTTAGCGGGAGTAGTCTCCACGAGCAGTACTTC.